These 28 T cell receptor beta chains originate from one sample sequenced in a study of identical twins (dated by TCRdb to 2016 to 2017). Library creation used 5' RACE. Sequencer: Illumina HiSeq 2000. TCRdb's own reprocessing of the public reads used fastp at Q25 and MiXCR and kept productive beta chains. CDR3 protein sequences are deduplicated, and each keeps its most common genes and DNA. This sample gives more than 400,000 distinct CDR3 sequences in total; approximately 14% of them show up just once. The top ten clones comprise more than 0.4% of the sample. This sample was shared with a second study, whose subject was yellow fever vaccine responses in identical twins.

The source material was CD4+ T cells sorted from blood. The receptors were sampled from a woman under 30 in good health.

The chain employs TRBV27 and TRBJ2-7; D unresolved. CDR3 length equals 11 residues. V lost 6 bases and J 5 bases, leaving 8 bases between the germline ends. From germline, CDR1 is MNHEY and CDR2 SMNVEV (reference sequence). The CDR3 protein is CASRPRNEQYF. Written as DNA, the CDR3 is TGTGCCAGCAGACCCCGGAACGAGCAGTACTTC.

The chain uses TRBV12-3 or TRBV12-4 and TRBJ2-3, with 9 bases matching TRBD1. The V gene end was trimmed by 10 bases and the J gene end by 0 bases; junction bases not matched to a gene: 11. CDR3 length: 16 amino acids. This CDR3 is CANSPWTGASTDTQYF. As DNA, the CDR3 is TGTGCCAACTCTCCCTGGACAGGGGCGAGCACAGATACGCAGTATTTT.

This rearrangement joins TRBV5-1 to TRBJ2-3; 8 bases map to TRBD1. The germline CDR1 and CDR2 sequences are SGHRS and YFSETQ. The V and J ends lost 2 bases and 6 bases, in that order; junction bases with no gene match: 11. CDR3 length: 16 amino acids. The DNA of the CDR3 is TGCGCCAGCAGCTTCGACGGACAGGGTCCGTCGGATACGCAGTATTTT. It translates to CASSFDGQGPSDTQYF.

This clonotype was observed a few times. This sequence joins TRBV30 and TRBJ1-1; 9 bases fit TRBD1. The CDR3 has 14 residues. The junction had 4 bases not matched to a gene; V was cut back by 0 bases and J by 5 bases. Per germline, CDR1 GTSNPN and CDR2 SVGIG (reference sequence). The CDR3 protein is CAWSVRDRETEAFF. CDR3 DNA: TGTGCCTGGAGTGTACGGGACAGGGAAACTGAAGCTTTCTTT. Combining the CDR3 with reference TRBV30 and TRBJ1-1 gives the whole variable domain SQTIHQWPATLVQPVGSPLSLECTVEGTSNPNLYWYRQAAGRGLQLLFYSVGIGQISSEVPQNLSASRPQDRQFILSSKKLLLSDSGFYLCAWSVRDRETEAFFGQGTRLTVV.

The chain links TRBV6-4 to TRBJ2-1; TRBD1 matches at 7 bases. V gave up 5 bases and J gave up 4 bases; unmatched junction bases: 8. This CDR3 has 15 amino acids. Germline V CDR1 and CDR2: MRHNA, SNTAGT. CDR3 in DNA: TGTGCCAGCAGTCTGCCACAGGGGTCTTACAATGAGCAGTTCTTC. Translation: CASSLPQGSYNEQFF.

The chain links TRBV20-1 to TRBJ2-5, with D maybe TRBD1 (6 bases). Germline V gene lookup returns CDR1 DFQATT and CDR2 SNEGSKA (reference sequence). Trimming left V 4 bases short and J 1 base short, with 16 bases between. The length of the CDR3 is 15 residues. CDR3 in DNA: TGCAGTGCTAAGCCCCCGGGACAAATCCAAGAGACCCAGTACTTC. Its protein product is CSAKPPGQIQETQYF.

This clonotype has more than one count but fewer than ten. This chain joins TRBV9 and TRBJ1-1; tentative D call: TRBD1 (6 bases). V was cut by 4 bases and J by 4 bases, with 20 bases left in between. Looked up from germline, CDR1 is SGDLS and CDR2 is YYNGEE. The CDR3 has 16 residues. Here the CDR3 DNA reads TGTGCCAGCAGCTCCCGAGAGGGGGGACTACGCACTGAAGCTTTCTTT. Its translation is CASSSREGGLRTEAFF. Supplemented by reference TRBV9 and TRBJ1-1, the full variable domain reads DSGVTQTPKHLITATGQRVTLRCSPRSGDLSVYWYQQSLDQGLQFLIQYYNGEERAKGNILERFSAQQFPDLHSELNLSSLELGDSALYFCASSSREGGLRTEAFFGQGTRLTVV.

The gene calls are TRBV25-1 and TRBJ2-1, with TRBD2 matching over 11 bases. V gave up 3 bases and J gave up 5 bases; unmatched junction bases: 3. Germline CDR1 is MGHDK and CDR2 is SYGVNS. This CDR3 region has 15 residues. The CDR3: CASSETSGINNEQFF. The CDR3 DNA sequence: TGTGCCAGCAGTGAGACTAGCGGGATTAACAATGAGCAGTTCTTC.

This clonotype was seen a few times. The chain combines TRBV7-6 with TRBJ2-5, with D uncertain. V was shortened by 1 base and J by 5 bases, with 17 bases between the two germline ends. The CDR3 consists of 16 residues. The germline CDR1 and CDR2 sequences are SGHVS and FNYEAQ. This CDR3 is CASSLGGTQITETQYF. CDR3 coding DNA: TGTGCCAGCAGCTTAGGGGGTACGCAAATCACGGAGACCCAGTACTTC.

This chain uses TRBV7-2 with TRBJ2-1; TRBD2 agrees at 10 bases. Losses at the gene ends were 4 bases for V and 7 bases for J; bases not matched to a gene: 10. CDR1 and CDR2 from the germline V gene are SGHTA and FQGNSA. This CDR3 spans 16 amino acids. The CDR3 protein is CASSSTGTSVLNEQFF. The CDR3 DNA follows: TGTGCCAGCAGCTCAACCGGGACTAGCGTTCTGAATGAGCAGTTCTTC. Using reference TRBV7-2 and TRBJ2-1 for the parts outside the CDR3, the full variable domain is GAGVSQSPSNKVTEKGKDVELRCDPISGHTALYWYRQSLGQGLEFLIYFQGNSAPDKSGLPSDRFSAERTGGSVSTLTIQRTQQEDSAVYLCASSSTGTSVLNEQFFGPGTRLTVL.

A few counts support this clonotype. The CDR3 here is CASSYSRWNTEAFF. In DNA, the CDR3 is TGTGCCAGCAGTTACTCGCGATGGAACACTGAAGCTTTCTTT. V and J are TRBV6-5 and TRBJ1-1; D not resolved. This CDR3 comprises 14 residues. CDR1 and CDR2 (germline): MNHEY, SVGAGI. Trimming left V 0 bases short and J 1 base short, with 6 bases between.

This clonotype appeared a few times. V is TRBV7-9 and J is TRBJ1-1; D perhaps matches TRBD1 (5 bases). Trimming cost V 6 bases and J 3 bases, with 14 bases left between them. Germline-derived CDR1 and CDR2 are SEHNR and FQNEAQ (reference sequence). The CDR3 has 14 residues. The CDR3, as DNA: TGTGCCAGCAGTCTATCGGGGCTTGACACTGAAGCTTTCTTT. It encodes CASSLSGLDTEAFF.

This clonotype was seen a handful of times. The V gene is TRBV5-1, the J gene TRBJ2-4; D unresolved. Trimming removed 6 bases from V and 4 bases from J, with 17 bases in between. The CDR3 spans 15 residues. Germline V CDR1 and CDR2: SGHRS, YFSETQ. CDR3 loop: CASNPGPGDKNIQYF. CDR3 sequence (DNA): TGCGCCAGCAACCCCGGGCCCGGTGATAAAAACATTCAGTACTTC.

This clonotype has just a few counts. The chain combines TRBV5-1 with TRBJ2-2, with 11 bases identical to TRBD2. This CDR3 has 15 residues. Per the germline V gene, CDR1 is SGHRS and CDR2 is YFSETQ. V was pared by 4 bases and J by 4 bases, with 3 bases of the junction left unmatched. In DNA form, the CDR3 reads TGCGCCAGCAGCCCCGGGACTAGCGGCACCGGGGAGCTGTTTTTT. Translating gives CASSPGTSGTGELFF.

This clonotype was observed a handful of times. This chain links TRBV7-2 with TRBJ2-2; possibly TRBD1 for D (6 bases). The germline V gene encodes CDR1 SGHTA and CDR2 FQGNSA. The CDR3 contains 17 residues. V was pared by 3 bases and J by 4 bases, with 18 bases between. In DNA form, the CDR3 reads TGTGCCAGCAGCTTGAGGACCGGGACATCGGGCACCGGGGAGCTGTTTTTT. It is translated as CASSLRTGTSGTGELFF. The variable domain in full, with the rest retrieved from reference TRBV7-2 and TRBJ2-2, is GAGVSQSPSNKVTEKGKDVELRCDPISGHTALYWYRQSLGQGLEFLIYFQGNSAPDKSGLPSDRFSAERTGGSVSTLTIQRTQQEDSAVYLCASSLRTGTSGTGELFFGEGSRLTVL.

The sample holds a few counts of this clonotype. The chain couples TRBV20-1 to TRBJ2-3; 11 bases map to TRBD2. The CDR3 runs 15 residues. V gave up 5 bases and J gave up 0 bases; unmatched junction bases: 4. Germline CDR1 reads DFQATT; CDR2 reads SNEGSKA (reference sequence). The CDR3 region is CSAPTSGSSTDTQYF. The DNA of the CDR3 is TGCAGTGCTCCTACTAGCGGGAGTAGCACAGATACGCAGTATTTT.

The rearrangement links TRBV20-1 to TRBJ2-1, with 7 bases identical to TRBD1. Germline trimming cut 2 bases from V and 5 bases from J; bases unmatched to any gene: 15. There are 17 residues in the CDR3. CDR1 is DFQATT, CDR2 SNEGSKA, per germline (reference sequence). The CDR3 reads CSARRPGTVSLDNEQFF. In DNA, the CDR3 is TGCAGTGCTAGACGTCCCGGGACAGTTTCCCTCGACAATGAGCAGTTCTTC.

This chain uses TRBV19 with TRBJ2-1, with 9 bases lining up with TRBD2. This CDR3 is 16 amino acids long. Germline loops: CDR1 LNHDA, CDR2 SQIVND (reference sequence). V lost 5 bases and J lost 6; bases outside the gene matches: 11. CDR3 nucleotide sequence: TGTGCCAGTAGTCCGATAGCGGGAGTTTTTTCCAATGAGCAGTTCTTC. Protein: CASSPIAGVFSNEQFF.

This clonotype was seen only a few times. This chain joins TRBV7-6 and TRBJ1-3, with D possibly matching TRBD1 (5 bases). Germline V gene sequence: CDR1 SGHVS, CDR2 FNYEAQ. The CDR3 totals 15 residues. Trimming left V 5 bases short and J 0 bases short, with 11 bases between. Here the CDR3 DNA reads TGTGCCAGCAGCCGGGACGCTGGCTCTGGAAACACCATATATTTT. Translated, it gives CASSRDAGSGNTIYF.

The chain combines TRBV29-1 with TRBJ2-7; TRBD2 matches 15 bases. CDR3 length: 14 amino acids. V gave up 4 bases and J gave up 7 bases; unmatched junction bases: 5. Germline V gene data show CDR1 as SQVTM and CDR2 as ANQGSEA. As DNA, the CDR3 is TGCAGCGTTGCTGGACTAGCGGGGGGGCTTGAGCAGTACGTC. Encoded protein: CSVAGLAGGLEQYV.

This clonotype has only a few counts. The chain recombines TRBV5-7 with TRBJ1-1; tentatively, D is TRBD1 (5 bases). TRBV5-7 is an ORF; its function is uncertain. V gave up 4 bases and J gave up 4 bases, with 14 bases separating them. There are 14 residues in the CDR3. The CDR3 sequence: CASSANWGGTEAFF. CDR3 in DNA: TGTGCCAGCAGCGCGAACTGGGGGGGCACTGAAGCTTTCTTT.

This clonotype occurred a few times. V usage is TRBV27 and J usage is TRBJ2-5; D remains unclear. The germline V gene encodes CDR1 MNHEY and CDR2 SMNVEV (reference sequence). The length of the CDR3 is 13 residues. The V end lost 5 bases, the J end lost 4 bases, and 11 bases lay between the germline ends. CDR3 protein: CASSPGVLETQYF. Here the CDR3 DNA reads TGTGCCAGCAGTCCAGGAGTGCTAGAGACCCAGTACTTC.

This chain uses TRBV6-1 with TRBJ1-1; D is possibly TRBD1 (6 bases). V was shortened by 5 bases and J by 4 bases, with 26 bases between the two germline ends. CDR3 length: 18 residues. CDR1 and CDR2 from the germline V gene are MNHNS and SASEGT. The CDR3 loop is CASSPPPELTGFGTEAFF. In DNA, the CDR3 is TGTGCCAGCAGTCCGCCCCCCGAACTGACAGGATTTGGCACTGAAGCTTTCTTT.

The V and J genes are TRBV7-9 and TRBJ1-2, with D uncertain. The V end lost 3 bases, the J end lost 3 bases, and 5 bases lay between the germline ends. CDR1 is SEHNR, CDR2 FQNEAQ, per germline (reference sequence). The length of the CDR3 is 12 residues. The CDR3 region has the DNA TGTGCCAGCAGCTTCTCAGACTATGGCTACACCTTC. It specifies CASSFSDYGYTF.

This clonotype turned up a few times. CDR3 protein: CSASAPPGDYGYTF. DNA for the CDR3: TGCAGTGCTAGTGCGCCTCCGGGAGACTATGGCTACACCTTC. The V gene is TRBV20-1, the J gene TRBJ1-2; D remains ambiguous. V gave up 3 bases and J gave up 3 bases, with 14 bases separating them. Germline lookup yields CDR1 DFQATT and CDR2 SNEGSKA (reference sequence). The CDR3 is 14 amino acids.

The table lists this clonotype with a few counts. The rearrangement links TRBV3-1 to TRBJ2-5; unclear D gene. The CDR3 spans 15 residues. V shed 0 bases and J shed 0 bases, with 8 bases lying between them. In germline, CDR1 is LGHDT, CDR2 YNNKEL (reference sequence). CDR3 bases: TGTGCCAGCAGCCAAGAGGATTGGTACCAAGAGACCCAGTACTTC. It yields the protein CASSQEDWYQETQYF.

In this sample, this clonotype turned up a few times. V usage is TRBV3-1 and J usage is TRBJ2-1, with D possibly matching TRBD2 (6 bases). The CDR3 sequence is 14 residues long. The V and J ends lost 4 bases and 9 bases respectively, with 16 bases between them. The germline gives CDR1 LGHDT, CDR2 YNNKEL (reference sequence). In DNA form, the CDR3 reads TGTGCCAGCAGCCCCGGACGACTAGTAGCTGAGCAGTTCTTC. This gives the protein CASSPGRLVAEQFF.

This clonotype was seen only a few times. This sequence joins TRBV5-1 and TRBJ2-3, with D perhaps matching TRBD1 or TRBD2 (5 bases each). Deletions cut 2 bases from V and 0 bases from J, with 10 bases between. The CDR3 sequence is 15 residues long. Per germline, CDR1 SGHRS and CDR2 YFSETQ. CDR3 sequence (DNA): TGCGCCAGCAGCTTTCGGGGCCAGAGCACAGATACGCAGTATTTT. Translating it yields CASSFRGQSTDTQYF.